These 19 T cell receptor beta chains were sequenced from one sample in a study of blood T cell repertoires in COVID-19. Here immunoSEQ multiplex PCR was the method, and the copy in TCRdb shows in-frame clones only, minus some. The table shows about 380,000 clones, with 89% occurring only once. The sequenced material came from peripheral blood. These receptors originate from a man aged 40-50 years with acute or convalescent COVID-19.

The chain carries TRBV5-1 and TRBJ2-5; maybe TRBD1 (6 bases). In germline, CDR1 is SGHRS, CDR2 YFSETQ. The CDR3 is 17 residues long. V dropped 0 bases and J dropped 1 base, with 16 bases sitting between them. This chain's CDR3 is CASSLATGTHSQETQYF. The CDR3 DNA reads TGCGCCAGCAGCTTGGCCACGGGGACACACTCCCAAGAGACCCAGTACTTC.

The CDR3 DNA reads as TGTGCCAGCAGTTACTCCTATTCAGGGGACACTGAAGCTTTCTTT. It encodes CASSYSYSGDTEAFF. This chain links TRBV6-5 with TRBJ1-1; D might be TRBD1 (6 bases). This CDR3 contains 15 residues. The germline gives CDR1 MNHEY, CDR2 SVGAGI. V was trimmed by 0 bases and J by 3 bases, leaving 11 bases between them.

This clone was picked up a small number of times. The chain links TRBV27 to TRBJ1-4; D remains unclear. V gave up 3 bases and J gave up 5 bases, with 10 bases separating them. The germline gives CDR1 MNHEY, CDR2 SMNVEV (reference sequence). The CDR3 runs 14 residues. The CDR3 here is CASSLRSLNEKLFF. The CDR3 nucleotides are TGTGCCAGCAGTTTGCGGTCTCTAAATGAAAAACTGTTTTTT.

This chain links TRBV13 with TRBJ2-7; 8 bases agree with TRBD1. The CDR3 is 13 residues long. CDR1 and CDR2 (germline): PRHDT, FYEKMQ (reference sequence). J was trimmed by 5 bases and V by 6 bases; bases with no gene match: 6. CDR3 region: CASRTGVGDEQYF. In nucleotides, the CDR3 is TGTGCCAGCAGGACAGGGGTTGGGGACGAGCAGTACTTC.

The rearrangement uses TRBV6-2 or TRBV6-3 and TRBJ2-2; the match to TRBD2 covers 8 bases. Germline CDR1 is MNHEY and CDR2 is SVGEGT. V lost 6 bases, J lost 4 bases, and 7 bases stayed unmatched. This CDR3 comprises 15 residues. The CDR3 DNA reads TGTGCCAGCAGCCCCGGGGGGGCGGGCACCGGGGAGCTGTTTTTT. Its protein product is CASSPGGAGTGELFF.

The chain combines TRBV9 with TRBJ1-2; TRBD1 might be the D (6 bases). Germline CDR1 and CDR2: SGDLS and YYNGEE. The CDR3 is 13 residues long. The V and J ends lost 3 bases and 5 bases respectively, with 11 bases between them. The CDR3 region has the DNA TGTGCCAGCAGCGCACAGGGAGGGTATGGCTACACCTTC. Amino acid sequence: CASSAQGGYGYTF.

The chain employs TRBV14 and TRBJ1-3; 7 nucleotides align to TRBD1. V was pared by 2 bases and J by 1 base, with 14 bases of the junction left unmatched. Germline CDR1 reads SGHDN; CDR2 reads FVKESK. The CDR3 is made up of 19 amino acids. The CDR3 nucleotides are TGTGCCAGCAGCCAAATTTCATCGGGACAGCGCTTATCTGGAAACACCATATATTTT. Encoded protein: CASSQISSGQRLSGNTIYF.

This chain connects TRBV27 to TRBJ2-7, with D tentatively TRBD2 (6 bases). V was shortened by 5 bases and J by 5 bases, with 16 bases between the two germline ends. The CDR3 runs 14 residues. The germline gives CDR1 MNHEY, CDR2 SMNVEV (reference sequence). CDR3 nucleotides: TGTGCCAGCAGTCAACCGGGACTTAAAGACGAGCAGTACTTC. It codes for CASSQPGLKDEQYF.

CDR3 in DNA: TGTGCCAGCAGCCCTATCTACGGGGAGCTGTTTTTT. Protein: CASSPIYGELFF. The chain joins TRBV27 to TRBJ2-2, with D hard to call. This CDR3 has 12 residues. V was clipped by 6 bases and J by 7 bases, with 9 bases between them. Germline lookup yields CDR1 MNHEY and CDR2 SMNVEV (reference sequence).

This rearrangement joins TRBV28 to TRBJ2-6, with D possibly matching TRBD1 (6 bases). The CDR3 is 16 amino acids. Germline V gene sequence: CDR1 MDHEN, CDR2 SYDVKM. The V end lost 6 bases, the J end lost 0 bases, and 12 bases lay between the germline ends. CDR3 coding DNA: TGTGCCAGCAGAGGCAGGGGTAGCTCTGGGGCCAACGTCCTGACTTTC. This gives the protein CASRGRGSSGANVLTF. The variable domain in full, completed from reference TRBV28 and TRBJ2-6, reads DVKVTQSSRYLVKRTGEKVFLECVQDMDHENMFWYRQDPGLGLRLIYFSYDVKMKEKGDIPEGYSVSREKKERFSLILESASTNQTSMYLCASRGRGSSGANVLTFGAGSRLTVL.

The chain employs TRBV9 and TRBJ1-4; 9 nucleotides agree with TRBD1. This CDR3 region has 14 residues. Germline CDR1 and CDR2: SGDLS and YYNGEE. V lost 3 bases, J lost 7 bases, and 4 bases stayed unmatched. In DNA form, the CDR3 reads TGTGCCAGCAGCGCAACAGGGGGCAGTGAAAAACTGTTTTTT. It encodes CASSATGGSEKLFF.

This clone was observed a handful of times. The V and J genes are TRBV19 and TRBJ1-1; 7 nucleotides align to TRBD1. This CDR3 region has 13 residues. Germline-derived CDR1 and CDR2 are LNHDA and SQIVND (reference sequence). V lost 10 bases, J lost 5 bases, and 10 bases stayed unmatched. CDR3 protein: CATDRGGRTEAFF. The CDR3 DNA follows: TGTGCCACCGATAGAGGGGGCAGGACTGAAGCTTTCTTT.

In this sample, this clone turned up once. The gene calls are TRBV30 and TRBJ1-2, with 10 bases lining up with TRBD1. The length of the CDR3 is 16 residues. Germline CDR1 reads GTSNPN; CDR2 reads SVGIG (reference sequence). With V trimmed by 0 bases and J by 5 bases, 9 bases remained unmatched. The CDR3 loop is CAWSVPGTGDRYGYTF. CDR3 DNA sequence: TGTGCCTGGAGTGTACCGGGGACAGGGGATCGGTATGGCTACACCTTC.

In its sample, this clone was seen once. The CDR3 region is CASSHGEGGETQYF. The CDR3 coding sequence is TGTGCCAGCAGCCATGGGGAAGGGGGAGAGACCCAGTACTTC. The chain combines TRBV3-1 (or the pseudogene TRBV3-2) with TRBJ2-5, with D possibly matching TRBD1 (6 bases). Germline V lookup: CDR1 LGHDT, CDR2 YNNKEL (reference sequence). The V end was cut by 3 bases, the J end by 4 bases, with 12 bases between. The length of the CDR3 is 14 residues.

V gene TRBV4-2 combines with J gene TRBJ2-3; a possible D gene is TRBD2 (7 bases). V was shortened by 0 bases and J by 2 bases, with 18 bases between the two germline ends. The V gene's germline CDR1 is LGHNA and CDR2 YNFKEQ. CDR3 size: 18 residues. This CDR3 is CASSQEGGPLANTDTQYF. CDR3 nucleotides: TGTGCCAGCAGCCAAGAGGGGGGCCCACTAGCGAACACAGATACGCAGTATTTT.

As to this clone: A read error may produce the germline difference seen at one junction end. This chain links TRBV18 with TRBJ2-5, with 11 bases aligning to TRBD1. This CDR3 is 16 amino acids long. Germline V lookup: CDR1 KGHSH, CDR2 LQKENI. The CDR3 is CASSSPGQGVGETQYF. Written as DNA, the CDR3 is TGTGCCAGCTCATCACCGGGACAGGGGGTAGGAGAGACCCAGTACTTC.

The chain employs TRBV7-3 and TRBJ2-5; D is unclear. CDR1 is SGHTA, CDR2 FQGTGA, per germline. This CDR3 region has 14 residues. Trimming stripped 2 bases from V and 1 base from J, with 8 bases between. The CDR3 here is CASSLDTAQETQYF. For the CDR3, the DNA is TGTGCCAGCAGCTTAGACACCGCCCAAGAGACCCAGTACTTC.

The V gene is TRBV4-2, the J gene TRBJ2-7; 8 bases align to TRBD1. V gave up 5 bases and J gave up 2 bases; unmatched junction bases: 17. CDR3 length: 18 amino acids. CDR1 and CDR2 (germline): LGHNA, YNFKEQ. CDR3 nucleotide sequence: TGTGCCAGCAGCGAGAACCGACAGGGGCCTACTTTAACCTACGAGCAGTACTTC. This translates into CASSENRQGPTLTYEQYF.

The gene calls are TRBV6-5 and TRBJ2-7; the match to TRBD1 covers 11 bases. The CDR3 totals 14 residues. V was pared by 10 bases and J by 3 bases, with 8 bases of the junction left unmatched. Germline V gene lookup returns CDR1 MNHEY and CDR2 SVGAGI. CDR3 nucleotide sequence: TGTGCCACCAACAGCGGGACAGGGGGCTACGAGCAGTACTTC. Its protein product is CATNSGTGGYEQYF.